This T cell receptor (beta chain) was identified in a study of T cell repertoires in cytomegalovirus infection. Looking at the study overall: Public TCR beta signatures provided an indication of both CMV infection and a matching HLA type.

Ten or more counts support this clonotype. TCRdb analysed the reads with MiXCR anew, one entry per CDR3 protein. The sample carries 250,000 to 300,000 distinct CDR3 sequences, roughly 25% recorded once. CDR1 and CDR2 from the germline V gene are ENHRY and SYGVKD. Trimming stripped 5 bases from V and 3 bases from J, with 14 bases between. This CDR3 region has 15 residues. Sequencing was done on a sample of PBMCs. V is TRBV10-3 and J is TRBJ2-1, with D possibly matching TRBD1 (6 bases). The clonotype was recovered from a human donor in good health (CMV status not recorded). Some clones in this sample may be carry-over from other donors' samples. For the CDR3, the DNA is TGTGCCATCAGTCAAGGGGGTCTGGGCTACAATGAGCAGTTCTTC. It is translated as CAISQGGLGYNEQFF.